Presented here are 9 T cell receptor beta chains from one specimen sequenced in a study of blood T cell repertoires in COVID-19. The repertoire was sequenced with immunoSEQ multiplex PCR; TCRdb's copy has only in-frame clones and lacks some. The sample records some 120,000 clones, approximately 78% being singletons. Sequenced material: peripheral blood. These receptors were collected from a man between 65 and 80 years old with acute or convalescent COVID-19.

This clone appeared once. CDR3 in DNA: TGTGCCAGCAGCCCCGAGGTCGGGAACACTGAAGCTTTCTTT. Translating it yields CASSPEVGNTEAFF. J is TRBJ1-1 and V is TRBV4-2; D remains unclear. V was shortened by 4 bases and J by 1 base, with 10 bases between the two germline ends. Germline CDR1 is LGHNA and CDR2 is YNFKEQ. This CDR3 is 14 amino acids long.

V usage is TRBV15 and J usage is TRBJ2-5; 11 nucleotides line up with TRBD2. The CDR3 length is 20 residues. CDR1 and CDR2 from the germline V gene are LNHNV and YYDKDF (reference sequence). J gave up 4 bases and V 0 bases, and 16 bases lay outside the gene matches. CDR3 loop: CATSRDLGTSGRRWGETQYF. The CDR3 region has the DNA TGTGCCACCAGCAGAGATTTAGGGACTAGCGGTCGGAGGTGGGGAGAGACCCAGTACTTC.

This clone was seen a handful of times. The genes are TRBV10-1 and TRBJ2-3; TRBD2 matches at 10 bases. The germline V gene encodes CDR1 WNHNN and CDR2 SYGVQD (reference sequence). The ends lost 3 bases at V and 4 bases at J; junction bases unmatched: 7. This CDR3 is built from 16 residues. The CDR3 is CASSDNGTSEADTQYF. CDR3 nucleotide sequence: TGCGCCAGCAGTGATAATGGGACTAGCGAAGCAGATACGCAGTATTTT.

The J gene is TRBJ2-3, the V gene TRBV9; D not certain. Trimming cost V 0 bases and J 4 bases, with 9 bases left between them. The CDR3 sequence is 14 residues long. The germline CDR1 and CDR2 sequences are SGDLS and YYNGEE. The CDR3 nucleotides are TGTGCCAGCAGCGTAGTAGCCGCCTCAGATACGCAGTATTTT. This gives the protein CASSVVAASDTQYF.

The V and J genes are TRBV2 and TRBJ1-1; 8 positions agree with TRBD1. CDR1 and CDR2 from the germline V gene are SNHLY and FYNNEI. This CDR3 spans 14 amino acids. V was pared by 6 bases and J by 7 bases, with 10 bases of the junction left unmatched. The CDR3 nucleotides are TGTGCCAGCAGCCTAAGACAGGGGATCGGTGAAGCTTTCTTT. As protein: CASSLRQGIGEAFF.

The gene calls are TRBV5-6 and TRBJ1-6; no firm D call. The germline V gene encodes CDR1 SGHDT and CDR2 YYEEEE. The CDR3 spans 14 residues. Trimming took 0 bases from V and 7 from J, leaving 8 bases between them. CDR3 nucleotide sequence: TGTGCCAGCAGCTTGGAGCGATCCAATTCACCCCTCCACTTT. The encoded protein is CASSLERSNSPLHF.

The rearrangement joins TRBV7-2 to TRBJ1-2; 8 nucleotides align to TRBD1. Looked up from germline, CDR1 is SGHTA and CDR2 is FQGNSA. V shed 5 bases, J shed 2 bases, and the junction held 4 bases outside the gene matches. The CDR3 sequence is 14 residues long. The CDR3 loop is CASSLDRVNYGYTF. The CDR3 DNA reads TGTGCCAGCAGCCTGGACAGGGTGAACTATGGCTACACCTTC.

This clone was recorded once. The CDR3 loop is CAWSVRGRGNNEQFF. The CDR3 region has the DNA TGTGCCTGGAGTGTACGAGGGAGAGGAAACAATGAGCAGTTCTTC. This chain links TRBV30 with TRBJ2-1; D is possibly TRBD2 (5 bases). Germline values: CDR1 GTSNPN, CDR2 SVGIG (reference sequence). The V end was cut by 0 bases, the J end by 5 bases, with 14 bases between. The CDR3 extends over 15 amino acids.

This chain joins TRBV19 and TRBJ1-1; D perhaps matches TRBD1 (5 bases). The V end lost 8 bases, the J end lost 2 bases, and 18 bases lay between the germline ends. The CDR3 length is 15 residues. The germline V gene encodes CDR1 LNHDA and CDR2 SQIVND (reference sequence). CDR3 in DNA: TGTGCCAGTCACCAGGGATCGTTGGGTAACACTGAAGCTTTCTTT. Protein sequence: CASHQGSLGNTEAFF.